A selection of T cell receptor beta chains follows, all from one sample in a study of shared clonotypes between healthy human individuals. TCRdb's table, derived via immunoSEQ multiplex PCR, lists solely in-frame clones and lacks some. The repertoire includes about 710,000 clones, around 70% of them detected once, and more than 1.5% sits in the top ten. The sequencing sample was made of memory CD4+ T cells sorted from blood. The receptors here all came from a woman in her twenties or thirties in good health. CDR3s include the opening cysteine and the closing phenylalanine or tryptophan. The D gene is left open where the match is weak. Size is omitted from some rows. Given values are once, few, many or a class for expanded clones.

abundance,v_gene,j_gene,d_gene,CDR3nt,CDR3aa
-,TRBV28,TRBJ2-3,-,TGTGCCAGCAGTTGGACGAGCACAGATACGCAGTATTTT,CASSWTSTDTQYF
many,TRBV5-1,TRBJ2-2,-,TGCGCCAGCAGCTTTGGATCGGCAGCAAACACCGGGGAGCTGTTTTTT,CASSFGSAANTGELFF
-,TRBV7-8,TRBJ2-1,-,TGTGCCAGCAGCTTAGCACGGAGGATTAAGCCCTACAATGAGCAGTTCTTC,CASSLARRIKPYNEQFF
-,TRBV6-1,TRBJ1-2,-,TGTGCCAGCAGTGAAGGAGGTCATGGCTACACCTTC,CASSEGGHGYTF
-,TRBV25-1,TRBJ2-1,-,TGTGCCAGCAGTGAGGGTCGAGGGAGCTCCTACAATGAGCAGTTCTTC,CASSEGRGSSYNEQFF
few,TRBV28,TRBJ2-5,-,TGTGCCAGCAGTTTCCCCAGTCTGGCCGGTCAGGGAAGTAGGGAGACCCAGTACTTC,CASSFPSLAGQGSRETQYF
few,TRBV18,TRBJ1-1,-,TGTGCCAGCTCCCGGGAGAGAGCTGAAGCTTTCTTT,CASSRERAEAFF
once,TRBV7-2,TRBJ2-7,-,TGTGCCAGCAGCTACGAGGGGCTAGTCTACGAGCAGTACTTC,CASSYEGLVYEQYF
-,TRBV29-1,TRBJ2-3,-,TGCAGCGCCCCGGGTTTCACCGGAGATACGCAGTATTTT,CSAPGFTGDTQYF
-,TRBV4-2,TRBJ2-3,TRBD2,TGTGCCAGCAGCCCGAGACTAGCGGGAGACACAGATACGCAGTATTTT,CASSPRLAGDTDTQYF
-,TRBV9,TRBJ2-4,-,TGTGCCAGCAGCCCCCGGAAGGCGATGGACATTCAGTACTTC,CASSPRKAMDIQYF
once,TRBV27,TRBJ2-1,TRBD2,TGTGCCAGCAGTTTAGGGACTAGCGGTTCCCTATACAATGAGCAGTTCTTC,CASSLGTSGSLYNEQFF
-,TRBV18,TRBJ1-2,-,TGTGCCAGCTCACCCGGGAGACAGACTAACTATGGCTACACCTTC,CASSPGRQTNYGYTF
-,TRBV19,TRBJ1-2,TRBD1,TGTGCCAGTCTGGCAGGGGGCGATTACTATGGCTACACCTTC,CASLAGGDYYGYTF
once,TRBV5-1,TRBJ1-5,-,TGCGCCAGCAGCTTGGGGGGGAGCAATCAGCCCCAGCATTTT,CASSLGGSNQPQHF
-,TRBV5-6,TRBJ1-1,-,TGTGCCAGCAGCTTGAGGTCGAACACTGAAGCTTTCTTT,CASSLRSNTEAFF
-,TRBV28,TRBJ1-3,-,TGTGCCAGCAGGCGTGCTCTGGGAAACACCATATATTTT,CASRRALGNTIYF